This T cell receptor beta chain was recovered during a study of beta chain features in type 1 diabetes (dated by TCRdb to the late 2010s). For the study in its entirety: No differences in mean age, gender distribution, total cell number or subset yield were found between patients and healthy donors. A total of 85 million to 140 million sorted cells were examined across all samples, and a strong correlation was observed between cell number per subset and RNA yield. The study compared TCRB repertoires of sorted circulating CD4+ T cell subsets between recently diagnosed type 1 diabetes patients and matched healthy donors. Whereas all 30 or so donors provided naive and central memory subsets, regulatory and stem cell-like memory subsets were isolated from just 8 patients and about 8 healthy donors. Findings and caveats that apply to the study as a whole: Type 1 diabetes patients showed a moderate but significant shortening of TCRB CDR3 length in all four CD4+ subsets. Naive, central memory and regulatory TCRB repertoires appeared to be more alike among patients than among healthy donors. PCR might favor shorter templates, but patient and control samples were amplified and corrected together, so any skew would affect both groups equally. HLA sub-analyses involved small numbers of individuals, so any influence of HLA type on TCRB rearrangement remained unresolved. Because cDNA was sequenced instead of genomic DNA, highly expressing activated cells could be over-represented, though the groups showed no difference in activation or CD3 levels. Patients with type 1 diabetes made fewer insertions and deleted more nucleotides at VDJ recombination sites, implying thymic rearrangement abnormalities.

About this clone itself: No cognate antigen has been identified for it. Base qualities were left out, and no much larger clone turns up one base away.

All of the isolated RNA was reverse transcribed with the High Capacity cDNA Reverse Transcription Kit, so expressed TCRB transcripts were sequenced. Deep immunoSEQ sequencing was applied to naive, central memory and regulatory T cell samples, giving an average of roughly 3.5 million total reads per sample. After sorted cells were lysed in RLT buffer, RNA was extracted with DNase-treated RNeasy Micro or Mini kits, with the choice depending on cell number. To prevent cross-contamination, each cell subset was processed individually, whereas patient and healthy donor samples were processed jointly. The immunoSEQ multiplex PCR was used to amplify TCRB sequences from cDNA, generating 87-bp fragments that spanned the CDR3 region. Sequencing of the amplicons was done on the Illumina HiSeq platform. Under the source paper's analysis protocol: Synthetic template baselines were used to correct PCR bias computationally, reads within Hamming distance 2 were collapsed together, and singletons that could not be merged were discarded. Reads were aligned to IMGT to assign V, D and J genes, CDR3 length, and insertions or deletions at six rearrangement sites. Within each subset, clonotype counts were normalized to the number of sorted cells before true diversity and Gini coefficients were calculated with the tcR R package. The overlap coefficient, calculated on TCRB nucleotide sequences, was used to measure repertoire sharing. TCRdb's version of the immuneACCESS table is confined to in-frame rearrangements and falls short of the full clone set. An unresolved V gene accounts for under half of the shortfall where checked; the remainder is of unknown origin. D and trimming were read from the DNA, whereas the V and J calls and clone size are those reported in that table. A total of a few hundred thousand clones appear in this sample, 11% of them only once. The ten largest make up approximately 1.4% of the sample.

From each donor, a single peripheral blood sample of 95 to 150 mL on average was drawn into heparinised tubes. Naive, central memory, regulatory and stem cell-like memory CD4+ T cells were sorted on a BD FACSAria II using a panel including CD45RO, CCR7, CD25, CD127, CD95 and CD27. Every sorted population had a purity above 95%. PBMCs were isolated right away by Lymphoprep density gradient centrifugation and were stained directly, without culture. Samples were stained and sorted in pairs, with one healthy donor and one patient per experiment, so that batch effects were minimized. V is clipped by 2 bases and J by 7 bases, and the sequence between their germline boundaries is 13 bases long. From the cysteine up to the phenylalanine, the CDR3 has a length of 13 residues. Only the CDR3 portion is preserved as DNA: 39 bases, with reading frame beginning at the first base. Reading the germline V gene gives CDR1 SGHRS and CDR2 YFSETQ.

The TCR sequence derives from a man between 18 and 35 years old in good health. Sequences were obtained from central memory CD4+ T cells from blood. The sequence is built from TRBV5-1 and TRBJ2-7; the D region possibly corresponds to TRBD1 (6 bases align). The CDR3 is CASSFAGVGEQYF. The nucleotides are TGCGCCAGCAGCTTCGCAGGGGTAGGGGAGCAGTACTTC.